This T cell receptor (beta chain) was recovered during a study of CD8 T cells in Susac syndrome. This CDR3 has 17 amino acids. The ends lost 1 base at V and 2 bases at J; junction bases unmatched: 9. The V gene's germline CDR1 is SGDLS and CDR2 YYNGEE. RNA totalling about 0.45 to 1 ug underwent reverse transcription with random hexamers. The CDR3 of TCR beta was amplified by immunoSEQ multiplex PCR across 54 Vbeta and 13 Jbeta. TCRdb used MiXCR to reprocess the immunoSEQ multiplex PCR reads, holding one entry per CDR3 protein. The repertoire holds about 160,000 distinct CDR3 sequences, with 92% as singletons.

V and J are TRBV9 and TRBJ2-7, with 10 bases lining up with TRBD1. Specimen: CD4+ T cells from PBMCs. This sequence was found in a human donor in good health. In DNA form, the CDR3 reads TGTGCCAGCAGCGTACGGCCCACCGGGACAGGGGCCTACGAGCAGTACTTC. It yields the protein CASSVRPTGTGAYEQYF.